This TCR beta chain was recovered during a study of patients and donors after allogeneic stem cell transplantation. TCRdb processed the RT-PCR reads anew with MiXCR; each CDR3 protein has one entry. The sample consists of about 960,000 distinct CDR3 sequences, about a sixth of them appearing once. This CDR3 comprises 15 residues. Germline V gene data show CDR1 as MGHDK and CDR2 as SYGVNS. The trim removed 1 base at V and 6 bases at J, leaving 1 base unmatched. This clonotype was observed a handful of times. The origin of this receptor is a human donor who was either an allogeneic HSCT recipient or a stem cell or donor lymphocyte infusion donor (not recorded which). It is not recorded whose cells these are; they may come from a transplant donor. The sample comprised blood, either unsorted or a sorted T cell fraction (not recorded which). The chain joins TRBV25-1 to TRBJ1-6; 9 nucleotides agree with TRBD1. CDR3 residues: CASSELTGGNSPLHF. For the CDR3, the DNA is TGTGCCAGCAGTGAATTGACAGGGGGTAATTCACCCCTCCACTTT.